The source of this T cell receptor (beta chain) is a study of monozygotic twins with cystic fibrosis. Findings and caveats of the study: Shared CDR3 numbers were not associated with age, concordance or severity.

TCRdb's copy holds only in-frame clones and misses some; the assay was immunoSEQ multiplex PCR. The table includes roughly 29,000 clones, around four fifths detected once. Germline V CDR1 and CDR2: SGHVS, FNYEAQ. Trimming stripped 5 bases from V and 2 bases from J, with 11 bases between. This CDR3 spans 14 amino acids. As for this clone: As yet, its antigen is unknown.

This TCR was sampled from a girl aged 2-9 years with cystic fibrosis. The sequenced sample was blood. The V and J genes are TRBV7-6 and TRBJ2-3; no clear D. The CDR3 loop is CASSRNSDTDTQYF. CDR3 sequence (DNA): TGTGCCAGCAGCCGAAACAGCGACACAGATACGCAGTATTTT.